The clone carrying this TCR beta chain was seen at least ten times. The antigen remains undetermined. TCRdb re-called the RT-PCR reads with MiXCR, one entry per CDR3 protein. The table includes around 530,000 distinct CDR3 sequences, approximately 10% detected once. This sample is drawn from a study of response to subunit inactivated influenza vaccine. Study results and limitations: Each seasonal flu vaccination may recruit only limited new T cells, authors suggested.

The germline V gene encodes CDR1 MNHEY and CDR2 SVGAGI. The CDR3 has 16 amino acids. Trimming cost V 2 bases and J 0 bases, with 14 bases left between them. The clonotype was recovered from a man between 45 and 60 years old who received an inactivated influenza vaccine. The sample consisted of PBMCs from blood, taken on the day of vaccination. The chain joins TRBV6-5 to TRBJ2-7; TRBD1 is a possible D gene (6 bases). For the CDR3, the DNA is TGTGCCAGCAGTTACGGGGGCGGCCTGAGCTCCTACGAGCAGTACTTC. This translates into CASSYGGGLSSYEQYF.